One and the same sample provided the 17 T cell receptor beta chains below, sequenced in a study of cytomegalovirus exposure and HLA in healthy donors. The PCR made use of 60 Vbeta and 13 Jbeta primers. This table comes from immunoSEQ multiplex PCR, and its TCRdb copy is limited to in-frame clones, with some not included. The sample has some 70,000 clones. The sequenced material came from PBMCs. The receptor set was obtained from a boy between 10 and 17 years old in good health and CMV-seronegative.

As concerns this clone: The sample carries other DNA sequences with the same CDR3. CDR3 nucleotide sequence: TGTGCCAGCAGTTTAGGAGACTATGCCTACGAGCAGTACTTC. Its protein is CASSLGDYAYEQYF. The J gene is TRBJ2-7, the V gene TRBV27; D may be TRBD2 (5 bases). CDR1 is MNHEY and CDR2 is SMNVEV in the germline V gene (reference sequence). Trimming removed 2 bases from V and 2 bases from J, with 10 bases in between. This CDR3 has 14 amino acids.

The chain couples TRBV6-5 to TRBJ1-2; no definite D call. V was trimmed by 3 bases and J by 0 bases, leaving 11 bases between them. The length of the CDR3 is 15 residues. CDR1 and CDR2 (germline): MNHEY, SVGAGI. CDR3 DNA sequence: TGTGCCAGCAGTTATTCCGCCCAGTCTAACTATGGCTACACCTTC. Translation gives CASSYSAQSNYGYTF.

The CDR3 region has the DNA TGTGCCAGCAGCGTAGACGGACAGGGGCCTGAGCAGTTCTTC. Protein: CASSVDGQGPEQFF. The V gene is TRBV9, the J gene TRBJ2-1; 9 bases are a match to TRBD1. The CDR3 extends over 14 amino acids. Trimming took 0 bases from V and 9 from J; bases not matched to a gene: 4. Per the germline V gene, CDR1 is SGDLS and CDR2 is YYNGEE.

The rearrangement links TRBV5-1 to TRBJ2-3, with a possible D match to TRBD1 (6 bases). The germline CDR1 and CDR2 sequences are SGHRS and YFSETQ. The CDR3 is 14 amino acids. Trimming pared 6 bases from V and 4 bases from J, leaving 15 bases between. The CDR3 DNA follows: TGCGCCAGCAACAATTTTCCAGGGGCAGATACGCAGTATTTT. Translating gives CASNNFPGADTQYF. Variable domain in full (rest from reference TRBV5-1 and TRBJ2-3): KAGVTQTPRYLIKTRGQQVTLSCSPISGHRSVSWYQQTPGQGLQFLFEYFSETQRNKGNFPGRFSGRQFSNSRSEMNVSTLELGDSALYLCASNNFPGADTQYFGPGTRLTVL.

The rearrangement joins TRBV19 to TRBJ2-1, with TRBD2 matching 12 bases. The CDR3 extends over 13 amino acids. CDR1 LNHDA and CDR2 SQIVND come from the germline V gene (reference sequence). With 10 bases clipped from V and 5 bases from J, the junction kept 3 bases outside the gene matches. CDR3 sequence: CATRTSGNNEQFF. The CDR3 DNA reads TGTGCCACTCGGACTAGCGGGAACAATGAGCAGTTCTTC.

The CDR3 sequence is CASSGTGNSIYEQYF. CDR3 bases: TGTGCCAGCAGCGGAACCGGGAATTCAATCTACGAGCAGTACTTC. J is TRBJ2-7 and V is TRBV9, with TRBD2 as a possible D gene (5 bases). Germline V gives CDR1 SGDLS, CDR2 YYNGEE. The CDR3 extends over 15 amino acids. V gave up 3 bases and J gave up 3 bases, with 16 bases separating them. Using reference TRBV9 and TRBJ2-7 for the parts outside the CDR3, the full variable domain is DSGVTQTPKHLITATGQRVTLRCSPRSGDLSVYWYQQSLDQGLQFLIQYYNGEERAKGNILERFSAQQFPDLHSELNLSSLELGDSALYFCASSGTGNSIYEQYFGPGTRLTVT.

This rearrangement joins TRBV4-1 to TRBJ2-7; D perhaps matches TRBD1 (6 bases). The CDR3 is 14 amino acids. Germline CDR1 MGHRA, CDR2 YSYEKL. Trimming took 4 bases from V and 0 from J, leaving 10 bases between them. CDR3 DNA: TGCGCCAGCAGCCCACAGGGAAGCTCCTACGAGCAGTACTTC. The encoded protein is CASSPQGSSYEQYF.

The CDR3 DNA reads TGCAGCGTTGACATAGTAGCGGTCCGAGGCGGAGAAGAGAGGTCCTACAATGAGCAGTTCTTC. Encoded protein: CSVDIVAVRGGEERSYNEQFF. V gene TRBV29-1 combines with J gene TRBJ2-1, with D maybe TRBD2 (6 bases). The CDR3 spans 21 residues. The germline V gene encodes CDR1 SQVTM and CDR2 ANQGSEA. With 3 bases removed from V and 1 base from J, the gap between germline ends came to 31 bases.

The chain combines TRBV5-1 with TRBJ1-1, with 7 nucleotides matching TRBD1. Trimming took 3 bases from V and 0 from J; bases not matched to a gene: 8. The germline CDR1 and CDR2 sequences are SGHRS and YFSETQ. This CDR3 spans 16 amino acids. The DNA of the CDR3 is TGCGCCAGCAGCTCTAAGACAGGGTCAATGAACACTGAAGCTTTCTTT. This codes for CASSSKTGSMNTEAFF.

The J gene is TRBJ1-5, the V gene TRBV2; 11 bases align to TRBD1. V dropped 6 bases and J dropped 7; count of bases not matched to a gene: 5. The CDR3 is 14 amino acids. Germline V gene sequence: CDR1 SNHLY, CDR2 FYNNEI. The CDR3 spells CASSGQGAKQPQHF. The DNA for the CDR3 is TGTGCCAGCAGCGGACAGGGGGCGAAACAGCCCCAGCATTTT.

The rearrangement uses TRBV7-2 and TRBJ1-1; D unclear. Germline CDR1 SGHTA, CDR2 FQGNSA. This CDR3 has 14 residues. V dropped 2 bases and J dropped 1 base, with 8 bases sitting between them. The CDR3 DNA sequence: TGTGCCAGCAGCTTAATAGGGAGGAACACTGAAGCTTTCTTT. The encoded protein is CASSLIGRNTEAFF.

J is TRBJ2-1 and V is TRBV4-2; TRBD2 matches 12 bases. The length of the CDR3 is 16 residues. With 1 base clipped from V and 7 bases from J, the junction kept 5 bases outside the gene matches. CDR1 and CDR2 (germline): LGHNA, YNFKEQ. The CDR3 nucleotides are TGTGCCAGCAGCCAAGTATCTAGCGGGGGGGTTAATGAGCAGTTCTTC. Translating gives CASSQVSSGGVNEQFF.

This chain links TRBV7-6 with TRBJ2-3; weak D call: TRBD2 (5 bases). V was cut by 3 bases and J by 4 bases, with 14 bases left in between. In germline, CDR1 is SGHVS, CDR2 FNYEAQ. There are 15 residues in the CDR3. The CDR3 sequence: CASSFKLAQADTQYF. CDR3 sequence (DNA): TGTGCCAGCAGCTTTAAGCTAGCTCAGGCAGATACGCAGTATTTT. The full variable domain, completed using reference TRBV7-6 and TRBJ2-3, is GAGVSQSPRYKVTKRGQDVALRCDPISGHVSLYWYRQALGQGPEFLTYFNYEAQQDKSGLPNDRFSAERPEGSISTLTIQRTEQRDSAMYRCASSFKLAQADTQYFGPGTRLTVL.

The chain uses TRBV7-6 and TRBJ2-5; possibly TRBD2 for D (5 bases). The CDR3 has 12 amino acids. V shed 5 bases and J shed 5 bases, with 9 bases lying between them. Germline V CDR1 and CDR2: SGHVS, FNYEAQ. The CDR3 loop is CASSHRRETQYF. As DNA, the CDR3 is TGTGCCAGCAGCCACCGGAGGGAGACCCAGTACTTC.

The chain joins TRBV4-2 to TRBJ1-2; D is uncertain. In germline, CDR1 is LGHNA, CDR2 YNFKEQ. Trimming removed 0 bases from V and 3 bases from J, with 11 bases in between. CDR3 size: 15 residues. CDR3 nucleotide sequence: TGTGCCAGCAGCCAAGATGGGGAGGGTGACTATGGCTACACCTTC. Translated: CASSQDGEGDYGYTF.

The chain couples TRBV13 to TRBJ2-3; 9 positions match TRBD2. The V and J ends lost 5 bases and 2 bases, in that order; junction bases with no gene match: 11. Germline-derived CDR1 and CDR2 are PRHDT and FYEKMQ (reference sequence). CDR3 length: 17 amino acids. The CDR3 region is CASSLLTSGQHTDTQYF. CDR3 DNA sequence: TGTGCCAGCAGCCTCCTGACTAGCGGACAGCACACAGATACGCAGTATTTT.

The chain links TRBV15 to TRBJ2-1, with TRBD1 identical over 10 bases. Germline assignment: CDR1 LNHNV and CDR2 YYDKDF (reference sequence). V was pared by 2 bases and J by 8 bases, with 9 bases of the junction left unmatched. CDR3 length equals 16 residues. CDR3: CATSRPDRGRVYEQFF. The CDR3 coding sequence is TGTGCCACCAGCAGACCTGACAGGGGGCGAGTTTATGAGCAGTTCTTC.